This entry is about one TCR beta chain. Preparation of TRB cDNA libraries relied on 5' RACE carrying UMI labels. TCRdb re-called the 5' RACE reads and shows each CDR3 protein once, DNA omitted. The sample has fewer than 60,000 distinct CDR3 sequences. The data were obtained in a study of CXCR3-negative and CXCR3-positive naive CD8 T cells. The source material was naive CXCR3- CD8+ T cells from blood. The sample's subset: CD45RO-CCR7+CD27+CD95- naive CD8+ T cells lacking CXCR3 (TNR3-). The source of this sequence is a human donor in good health. Some clones in this sample may be carry-over from other donors' samples.

CDR3 loop: CSAVGGENTEAFF. The rearrangement links TRBV29-1 to TRBJ1-1. The CDR3 consists of 13 residues. Germline CDR1 SQVTM, CDR2 ANQGSEA.